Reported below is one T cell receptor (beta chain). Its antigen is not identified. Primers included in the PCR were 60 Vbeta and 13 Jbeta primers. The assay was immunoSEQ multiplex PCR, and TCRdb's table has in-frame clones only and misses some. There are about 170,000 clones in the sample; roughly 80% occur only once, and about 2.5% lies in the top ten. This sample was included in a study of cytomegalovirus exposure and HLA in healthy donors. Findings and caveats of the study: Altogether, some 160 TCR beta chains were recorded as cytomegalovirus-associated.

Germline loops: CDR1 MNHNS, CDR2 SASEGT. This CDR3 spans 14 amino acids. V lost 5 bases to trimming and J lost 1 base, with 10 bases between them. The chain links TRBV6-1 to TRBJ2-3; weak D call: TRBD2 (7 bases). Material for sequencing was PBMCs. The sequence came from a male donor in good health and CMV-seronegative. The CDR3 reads CASSIGGRTDTQYF. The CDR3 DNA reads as TGTGCCAGCAGTATCGGGGGGCGCACAGATACGCAGTATTTT.